The 2 T cell receptor beta chains presented below share a single source sample, sequenced in a study of cytomegalovirus exposure and HLA in healthy donors. The PCR made use of 60 Vbeta and 13 Jbeta primers. The assay was immunoSEQ multiplex PCR, and TCRdb's table has in-frame clones only and misses some. The repertoire consists of under 200,000 clones, with approximately 81% occurring once and the leading ten covering around 0.93%. The source material was PBMCs. These receptors all come from a man aged 25-45 years in good health and CMV-seronegative.

The rearrangement joins TRBV19 to TRBJ1-5, with D hard to call. The CDR3 spans 12 residues. Germline CDR1 reads LNHDA; CDR2 reads SQIVND (reference sequence). CDR3 residues: CATQARNQPQHF. CDR3 nucleotides: TGTGCTACCCAGGCACGGAATCAGCCCCAGCATTTT. Full variable domain (remainder filled in from reference TRBV19 and TRBJ1-5): DGGITQSPKYLFRKEGQNVTLSCEQNLNHDAMYWYRQDPGQGLRLIYYSQIVNDFQKGDIAEGYSVSREKKESFPLTVTSAQKNPTAFYLCATQARNQPQHFGDGTRLSIL.

This chain uses TRBV19 with TRBJ1-5; D is unclear. From germline, CDR1 is LNHDA and CDR2 SQIVND (reference sequence). The CDR3 has 15 residues. The V gene lost 0 bases and the J gene lost 7 bases, with 13 bases spanning the gap. The CDR3 nucleotides are TGTGCCAGTAGTATAGATACGGGGTCGGGACAGCCCCAGCATTTT. Translating gives CASSIDTGSGQPQHF.